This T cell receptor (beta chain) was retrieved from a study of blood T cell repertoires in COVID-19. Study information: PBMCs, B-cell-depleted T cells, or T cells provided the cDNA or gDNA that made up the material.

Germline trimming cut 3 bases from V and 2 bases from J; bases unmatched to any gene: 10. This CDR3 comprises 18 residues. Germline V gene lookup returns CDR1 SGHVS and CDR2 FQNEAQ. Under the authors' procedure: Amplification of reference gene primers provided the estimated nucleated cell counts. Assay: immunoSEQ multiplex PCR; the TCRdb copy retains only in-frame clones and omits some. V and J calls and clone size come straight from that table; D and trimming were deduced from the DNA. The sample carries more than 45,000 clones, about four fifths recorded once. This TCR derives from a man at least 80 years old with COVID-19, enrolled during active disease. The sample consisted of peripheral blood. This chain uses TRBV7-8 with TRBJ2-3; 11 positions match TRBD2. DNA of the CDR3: TGTGCCAGCAGCTTTCAAGGGACTAGCGGAGGGTACACAGATACGCAGTATTTT. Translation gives CASSFQGTSGGYTDTQYF.